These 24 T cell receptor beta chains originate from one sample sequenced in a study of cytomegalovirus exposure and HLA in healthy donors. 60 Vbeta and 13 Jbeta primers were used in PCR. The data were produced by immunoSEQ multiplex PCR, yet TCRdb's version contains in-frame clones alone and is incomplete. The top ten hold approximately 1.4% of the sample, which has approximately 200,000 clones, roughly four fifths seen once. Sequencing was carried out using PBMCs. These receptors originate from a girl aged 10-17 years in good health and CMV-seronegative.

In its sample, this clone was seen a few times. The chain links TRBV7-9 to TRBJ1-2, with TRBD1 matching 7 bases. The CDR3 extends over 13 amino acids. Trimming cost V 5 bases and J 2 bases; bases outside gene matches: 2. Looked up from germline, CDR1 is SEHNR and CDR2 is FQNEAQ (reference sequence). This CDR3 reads CASSLGQNYGYTF. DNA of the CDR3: TGTGCCAGCAGCCTGGGACAGAACTATGGCTACACCTTC.

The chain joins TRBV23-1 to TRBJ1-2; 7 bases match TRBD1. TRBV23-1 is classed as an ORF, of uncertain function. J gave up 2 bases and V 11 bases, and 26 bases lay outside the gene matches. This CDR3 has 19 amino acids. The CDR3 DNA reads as TGCGCCGGAGACCCAAGACTGACAGGGCTCCCTCACCGAAACTATGGCTACACCTTC. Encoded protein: CAGDPRLTGLPHRNYGYTF.

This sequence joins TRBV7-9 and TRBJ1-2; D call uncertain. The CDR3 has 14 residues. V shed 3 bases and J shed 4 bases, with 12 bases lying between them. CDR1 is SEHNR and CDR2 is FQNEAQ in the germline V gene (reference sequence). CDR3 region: CASSFGQVFYGYTF. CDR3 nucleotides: TGTGCCAGCAGCTTTGGTCAGGTCTTCTATGGCTACACCTTC.

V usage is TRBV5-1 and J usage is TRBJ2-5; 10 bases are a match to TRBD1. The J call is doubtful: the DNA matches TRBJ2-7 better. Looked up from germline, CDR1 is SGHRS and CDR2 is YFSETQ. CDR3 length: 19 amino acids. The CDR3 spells CASSLPGQGGSMGRYEQYF. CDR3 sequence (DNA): TGCGCCAGCAGCTTGCCAGGACAGGGGGGAAGTATGGGTCGCTACGAGCAGTACTTC.

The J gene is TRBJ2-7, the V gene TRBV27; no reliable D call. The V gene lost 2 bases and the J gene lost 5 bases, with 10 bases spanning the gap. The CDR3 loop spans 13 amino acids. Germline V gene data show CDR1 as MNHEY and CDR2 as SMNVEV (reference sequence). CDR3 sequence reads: CASSLRAHHEQYF. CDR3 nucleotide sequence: TGTGCCAGCAGTTTAAGAGCCCATCACGAGCAGTACTTC.

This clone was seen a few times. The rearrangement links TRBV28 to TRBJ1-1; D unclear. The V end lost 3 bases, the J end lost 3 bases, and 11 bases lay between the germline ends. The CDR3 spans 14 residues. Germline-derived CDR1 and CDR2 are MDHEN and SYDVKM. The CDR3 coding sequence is TGTGCCAGCAGTTTGTCAGGAGGGTACACTGAAGCTTTCTTT. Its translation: CASSLSGGYTEAFF.

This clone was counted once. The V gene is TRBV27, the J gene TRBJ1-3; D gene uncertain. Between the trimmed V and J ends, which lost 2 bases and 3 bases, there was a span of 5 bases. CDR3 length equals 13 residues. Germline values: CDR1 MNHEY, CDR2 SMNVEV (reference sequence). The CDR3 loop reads CASSLSDGNTIYF. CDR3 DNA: TGTGCCAGCAGTTTAAGCGATGGAAACACCATATATTTT.

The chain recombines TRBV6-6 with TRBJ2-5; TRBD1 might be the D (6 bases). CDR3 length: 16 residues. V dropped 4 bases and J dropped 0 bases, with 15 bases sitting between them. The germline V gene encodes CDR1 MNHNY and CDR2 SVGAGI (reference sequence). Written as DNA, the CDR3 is TGTGCCAGCAGTTCTTATAGCAGGGGAGACCAAGAGACCCAGTACTTC. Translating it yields CASSSYSRGDQETQYF.

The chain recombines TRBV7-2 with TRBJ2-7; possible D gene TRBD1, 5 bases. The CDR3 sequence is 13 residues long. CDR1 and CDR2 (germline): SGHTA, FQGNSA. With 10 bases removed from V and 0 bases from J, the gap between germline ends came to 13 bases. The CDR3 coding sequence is TGTGCCACAACCCCAGGGTTCTCCTACGAGCAGTACTTC. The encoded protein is CATTPGFSYEQYF. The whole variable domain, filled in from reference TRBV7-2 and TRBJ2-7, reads GAGVSQSPSNKVTEKGKDVELRCDPISGHTALYWYRQSLGQGLEFLIYFQGNSAPDKSGLPSDRFSAERTGGSVSTLTIQRTQQEDSAVYLCATTPGFSYEQYFGPGTRLTVT.

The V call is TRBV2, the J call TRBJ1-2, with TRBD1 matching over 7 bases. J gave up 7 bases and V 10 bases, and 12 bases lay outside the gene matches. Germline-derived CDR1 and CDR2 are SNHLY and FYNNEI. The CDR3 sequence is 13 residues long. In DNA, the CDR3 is TGTGCCACGCTTAGGGGGCAAAGGTTTGGCTACACCTTC. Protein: CATLRGQRFGYTF.

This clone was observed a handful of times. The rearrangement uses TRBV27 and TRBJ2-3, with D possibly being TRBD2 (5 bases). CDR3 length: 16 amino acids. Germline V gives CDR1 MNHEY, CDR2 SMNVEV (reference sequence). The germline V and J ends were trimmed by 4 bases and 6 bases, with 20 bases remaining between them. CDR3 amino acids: CASSWGVAGGGDTQYF. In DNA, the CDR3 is TGTGCCAGCAGTTGGGGTGTGGCGGGCGGCGGGGATACGCAGTATTTT.

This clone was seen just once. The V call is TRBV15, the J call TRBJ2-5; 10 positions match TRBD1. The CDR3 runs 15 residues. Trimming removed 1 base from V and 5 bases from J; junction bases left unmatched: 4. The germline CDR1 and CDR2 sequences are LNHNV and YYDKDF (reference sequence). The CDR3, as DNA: TGTGCCACCAGCAGAGCGGGACAGGGGCGGGAGACCCAGTACTTC. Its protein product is CATSRAGQGRETQYF.

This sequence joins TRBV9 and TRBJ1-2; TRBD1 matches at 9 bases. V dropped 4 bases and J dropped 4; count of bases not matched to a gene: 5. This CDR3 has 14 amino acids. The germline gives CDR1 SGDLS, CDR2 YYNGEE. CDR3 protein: CASSPRDRVYGYTF. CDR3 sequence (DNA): TGTGCCAGCAGCCCCCGGGACAGGGTCTATGGCTACACCTTC. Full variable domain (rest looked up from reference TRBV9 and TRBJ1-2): DSGVTQTPKHLITATGQRVTLRCSPRSGDLSVYWYQQSLDQGLQFLIQYYNGEERAKGNILERFSAQQFPDLHSELNLSSLELGDSALYFCASSPRDRVYGYTFGSGTRLTVV.

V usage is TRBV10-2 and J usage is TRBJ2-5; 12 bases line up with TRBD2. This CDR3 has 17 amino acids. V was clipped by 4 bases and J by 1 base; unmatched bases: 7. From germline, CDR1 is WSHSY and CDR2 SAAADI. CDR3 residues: CASSVLGLAGTQETQYF. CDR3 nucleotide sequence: TGCGCCAGCAGTGTGTTGGGACTAGCGGGCACCCAAGAGACCCAGTACTTC.

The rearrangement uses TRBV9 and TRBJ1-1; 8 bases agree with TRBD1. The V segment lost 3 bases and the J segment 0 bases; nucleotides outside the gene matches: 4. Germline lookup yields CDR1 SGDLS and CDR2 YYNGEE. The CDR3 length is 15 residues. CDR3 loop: CASSAGTGLNTEAFF. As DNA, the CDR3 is TGTGCCAGCAGCGCGGGGACAGGCCTGAACACTGAAGCTTTCTTT. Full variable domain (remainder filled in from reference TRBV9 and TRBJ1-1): DSGVTQTPKHLITATGQRVTLRCSPRSGDLSVYWYQQSLDQGLQFLIQYYNGEERAKGNILERFSAQQFPDLHSELNLSSLELGDSALYFCASSAGTGLNTEAFFGQGTRLTVV.

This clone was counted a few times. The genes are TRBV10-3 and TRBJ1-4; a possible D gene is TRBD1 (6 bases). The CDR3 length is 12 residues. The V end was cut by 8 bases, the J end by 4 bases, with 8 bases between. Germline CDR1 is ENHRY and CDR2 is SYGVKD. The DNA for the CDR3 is TGTGCCATCGCACAGGGTAATGAAAAACTGTTTTTT. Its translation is CAIAQGNEKLFF.

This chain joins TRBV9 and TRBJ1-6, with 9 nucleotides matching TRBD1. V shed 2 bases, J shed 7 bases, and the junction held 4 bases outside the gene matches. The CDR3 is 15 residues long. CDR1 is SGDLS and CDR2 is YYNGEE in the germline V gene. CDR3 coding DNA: TGTGCCAGCAGCGTGGACAGGGGATCCAATTCACCCCTCCACTTT. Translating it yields CASSVDRGSNSPLHF.

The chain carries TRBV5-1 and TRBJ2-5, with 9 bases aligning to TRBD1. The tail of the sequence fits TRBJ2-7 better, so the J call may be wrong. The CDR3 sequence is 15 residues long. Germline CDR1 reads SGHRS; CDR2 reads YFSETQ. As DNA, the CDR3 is TGCGCCAGCACGCCTCAGACAGGGGGGTCCTACGAGCAGTACTTC. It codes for CASTPQTGGSYEQYF.

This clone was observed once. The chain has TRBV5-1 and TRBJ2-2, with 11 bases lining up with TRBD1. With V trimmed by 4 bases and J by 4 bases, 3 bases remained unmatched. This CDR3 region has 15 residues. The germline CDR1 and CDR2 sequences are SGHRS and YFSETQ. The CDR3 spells CASSPGQGGTGELFF. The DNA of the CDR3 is TGCGCCAGCAGCCCGGGACAGGGGGGCACCGGGGAGCTGTTTTTT.

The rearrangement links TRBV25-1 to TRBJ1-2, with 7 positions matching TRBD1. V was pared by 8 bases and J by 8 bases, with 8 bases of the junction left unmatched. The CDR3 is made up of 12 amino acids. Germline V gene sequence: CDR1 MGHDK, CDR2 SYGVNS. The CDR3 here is CASSTGMQGYTF. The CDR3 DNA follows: TGTGCCAGCTCGACAGGGATGCAAGGCTACACCTTC.

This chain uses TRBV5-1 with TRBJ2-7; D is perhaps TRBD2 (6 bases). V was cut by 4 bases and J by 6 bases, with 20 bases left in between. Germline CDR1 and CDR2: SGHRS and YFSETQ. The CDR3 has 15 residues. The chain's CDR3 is CASSGGGLGVGEQYF. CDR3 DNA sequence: TGCGCCAGCAGCGGTGGGGGACTGGGGGTGGGCGAGCAGTACTTC.

In DNA, the CDR3 is TGTGCCAGCAGCCAAGGTCAGGGCTCCTACGAGCAGTACTTC. Its translation: CASSQGQGSYEQYF. This rearrangement joins TRBV4-2 to TRBJ2-7; D is perhaps TRBD1 (5 bases). The germline gives CDR1 LGHNA, CDR2 YNFKEQ. The CDR3 extends over 14 amino acids. The V end was cut by 1 base, the J end by 0 bases, with 7 bases between.

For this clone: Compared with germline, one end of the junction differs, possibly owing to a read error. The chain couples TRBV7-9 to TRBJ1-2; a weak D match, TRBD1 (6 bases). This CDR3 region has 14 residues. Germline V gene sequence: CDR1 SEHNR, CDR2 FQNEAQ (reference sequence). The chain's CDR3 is CSSSNHKGGYGYTF. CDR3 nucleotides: TGTTCCAGCAGCAATCATAAGGGGGGGTATGGCTACACCTTC.

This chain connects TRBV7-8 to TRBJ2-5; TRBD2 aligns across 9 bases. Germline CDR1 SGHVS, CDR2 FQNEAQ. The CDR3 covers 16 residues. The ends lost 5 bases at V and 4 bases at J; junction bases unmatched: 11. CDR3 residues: CASSRRLAADPETQYF. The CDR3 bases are TGTGCCAGCAGCCGTAGACTAGCGGCAGACCCAGAGACCCAGTACTTC.